This T cell receptor (beta chain) was identified during a study of OX40 agonist ivuxolimab in advanced cancers. The V end was cut by 0 bases, the J end by 7 bases, with 11 bases between. The CDR3 runs 14 residues. The V gene's germline CDR1 is SGHRS and CDR2 YFSETQ. TCRdb's copy holds only in-frame clones and misses some; the assay was immunoSEQ multiplex PCR. The top ten hold about 0.3% of the sample, which has about 79,000 clones, 90% seen once. This material consisted of CD4+ or CD8+ T cells sorted from blood, taken in a trial of the OX40 agonist ivuxolimab. The sequence was obtained from an adult with an advanced solid tumor such as melanoma, head and neck, liver or kidney cancer. This chain connects TRBV5-1 to TRBJ1-3; no clear D. CDR3 DNA sequence: TGCGCCAGCAGCTTGGAGGCGGGAGACAACACCATATATTTT. Encoded protein: CASSLEAGDNTIYF.